Listed below are T cell receptor beta chains from one sample, sequenced in a study of blood T cell repertoires in COVID-19. Data came from immunoSEQ multiplex PCR; TCRdb stores just in-frame clones and leaves some out. Among under 250,000 clones listed, roughly 81% were seen once. Sequencing was done on a sample of peripheral blood. These receptors were taken from a woman aged 45-59 years with active or convalescent COVID-19. The CDR3 runs from the conserved cysteine through the conserved F or W. The order of the fields is CDR3 protein, CDR3 DNA, D gene, J gene, V gene, clone size. D genes are given only for firm matches. The size of a clone is reported for some rows only, either as once, few or many, or as a class for expanded clones.

CDR3: CASLLGGGSGNTIYF
DNA: TGTGCCAGCTTACTCGGGGGAGGATCTGGAAACACCATATATTTT
D: -
J: TRBJ1-3
V: TRBV18
size: -

CDR3: CASSSRTGRKDRPQHF
DNA: TGTGCCAGCAGTTCAAGGACGGGGAGGAAGGATCGGCCCCAGCATTTT
D: -
J: TRBJ1-5
V: TRBV28
size: -

CDR3: CASSAGQGYINQPQHF
DNA: TGTGCCAGCAGCGCGGGACAGGGGTATATCAATCAGCCCCAGCATTTT
D: TRBD1
J: TRBJ1-5
V: TRBV2
size: -

CDR3: CASSFRFAGGYGYTF
DNA: TGTGCCAGCAGCTTTAGATTTGCAGGGGGCTATGGCTACACCTTC
D: TRBD1
J: TRBJ1-2
V: TRBV5-6
size: -

CDR3: CASSDRVGTEAFF
DNA: TGTGCCAGCAGCGACAGGGTAGGAACTGAAGCTTTCTTT
D: TRBD1
J: TRBJ1-1
V: TRBV12-3/TRBV12-4
size: -

CDR3: CASSFSGGPLETQYF
DNA: TGTGCCAGCAGTTTTAGCGGGGGGCCATTAGAGACCCAGTACTTC
D: TRBD2
J: TRBJ2-5
V: TRBV28
size: -

CDR3: CASRRETGEAFF
DNA: TGTGCCAGCAGACGGGAGACGGGGGAAGCTTTCTTT
D: -
J: TRBJ1-1
V: TRBV2
size: -

CDR3: CASSISGQGPERWGYTF
DNA: TGTGCCAGTAGTATATCGGGACAGGGGCCAGAACGTTGGGGCTACACCTTC
D: TRBD1
J: TRBJ1-2
V: TRBV19
size: -

CDR3: CASSSSQWGEEDGELFF
DNA: TGTGCCAGCAGCTCCAGTCAGTGGGGGGAGGAGGACGGGGAGCTGTTTTTT
D: -
J: TRBJ2-2
V: TRBV5-6
size: once

CDR3: CASSLKTGGSGANVLTF
DNA: TGTGCCAGCAGCTTGAAGACAGGGGGCTCTGGGGCCAACGTCCTGACTTTC
D: TRBD1
J: TRBJ2-6
V: TRBV11-2
size: -

CDR3: CASSYVRVGGDSPLHF
DNA: TGTGCCAGCAGTTACGTAAGGGTGGGAGGGGATTCACCCCTCCACTTT
D: -
J: TRBJ1-6
V: TRBV6-5
size: -

CDR3: CASGHRQGPPLEPQHF
DNA: TGTGCCAGCGGTCATCGACAGGGGCCCCCTCTTGAGCCCCAGCATTTT
D: -
J: TRBJ1-5
V: TRBV21-1
size: -

CDR3: CSAGGGKGFF
DNA: TGCAGTGCTGGGGGGGGAAAAGGGTTCTTC
D: TRBD2
J: TRBJ2-1
V: TRBV20-1
size: -

CDR3: CACDIQVQETQYF
DNA: TGTGCCTGCGATATCCAGGTCCAAGAGACCCAGTACTTC
D: -
J: TRBJ2-5
V: TRBV30
size: -

CDR3: CASSLSGQISYEQYF
DNA: TGTGCCAGCAGTTTATCGGGACAGATCTCCTACGAGCAGTACTTC
D: TRBD1
J: TRBJ2-7
V: TRBV28
size: -

CDR3: CASSLAPGIPNEQFF
DNA: TGCGCCAGCAGCTTAGCTCCGGGGATCCCCAATGAGCAGTTCTTC
D: -
J: TRBJ2-1
V: TRBV5-1
size: -

CDR3: CASSLAGVGDTQYF
DNA: TGTGCCAGCAGCCTAGCGGGAGTGGGGGATACGCAGTATTTT
D: TRBD2
J: TRBJ2-3
V: TRBV11-3
size: -

CDR3: CASSLGPGGLYNEQFF
DNA: TGTGCCAGCAGTTTGGGGCCGGGGGGGCTCTACAATGAGCAGTTCTTC
D: TRBD2
J: TRBJ2-1
V: TRBV28
size: -

CDR3: CASSLRTGPSEKLFF
DNA: TGCGCCAGCAGCTTGAGGACAGGGCCGTCTGAAAAACTGTTTTTT
D: TRBD1
J: TRBJ1-4
V: TRBV5-1
size: -

CDR3: CASSLASRQETQYF
DNA: TGTGCCAGCAGCTTAGCTAGCCGTCAAGAGACCCAGTACTTC
D: -
J: TRBJ2-5
V: TRBV5-4
size: -

CDR3: CASTFRAGHNQPQHF
DNA: TGTGCCAGCACCTTCCGGGCAGGGCACAATCAGCCCCAGCATTTT
D: -
J: TRBJ1-5
V: TRBV21-1
size: -

CDR3: CASSVSLRDEQYF
DNA: TGTGCCAGCAGCGTATCGTTGCGAGACGAGCAGTACTTC
D: -
J: TRBJ2-7
V: TRBV9
size: -